The 6 T cell receptor beta chains listed next were all sequenced from one sample in a study of CD8 T cells in ankylosing spondylitis. TCRdb used MiXCR to reprocess the 5' RACE reads, holding one entry per CDR3 protein. The sample includes about 240,000 distinct CDR3 sequences, less than 10% of them seen just once. Sequencing was carried out using blood, either unsorted or a sorted T cell fraction (not recorded which). Source of these receptors: a male donor with ankylosing spondylitis or in good health (not recorded which).

This clonotype was found many times. The chain combines TRBV5-6 with TRBJ2-3; D tentatively fits TRBD1 or TRBD2 (6 bases each). V was shortened by 4 bases and J by 6 bases, with 18 bases between the two germline ends. CDR1 is SGHDT, CDR2 YYEEEE, per germline. This CDR3 is 15 amino acids long. CDR3 protein: CASSPGDWTLDTQYF. CDR3 sequence (DNA): TGTGCCAGCAGCCCAGGGGACTGGACCCTGGATACGCAGTATTTT.

In this sample, this clonotype turned up many times. This chain connects TRBV9 to TRBJ2-7, with a weak D call TRBD2 (6 bases). V gave up 5 bases and J gave up 5 bases, with 20 bases separating them. The CDR3 length is 15 residues. Germline V CDR1 and CDR2: SGDLS, YYNGEE. The CDR3, as DNA: TGTGCCAGCAGTAAGACTGGGACTTCGCTCCACGAGCAGTACTTC. As protein: CASSKTGTSLHEQYF.

This clonotype was picked up many times. The V call is TRBV12-3 or TRBV12-4, the J call TRBJ2-7; 10 nucleotides agree with TRBD1. With 4 bases clipped from V and 0 bases from J, the junction kept 12 bases outside the gene matches. The CDR3 spans 18 residues. CDR3 DNA sequence: TGTGCCAGCAGTTCGGGACAGGGGTACGGAGATCCCTCCTACGAGCAGTACTTC. It is translated as CASSSGQGYGDPSYEQYF.

This chain joins TRBV20-1 and TRBJ2-2, with 8 bases that match TRBD1. Germline CDR1 DFQATT, CDR2 SNEGSKA (reference sequence). The CDR3 spans 13 residues. V shed 4 bases, J shed 6 bases, and the junction held 4 bases outside the gene matches. CDR3 region: CSATDREAGELFF. CDR3 nucleotides: TGCAGTGCTACGGACAGGGAGGCCGGGGAGCTGTTTTTT.

At least ten counts were recorded for this clonotype. The CDR3 loop reads CASSLEGLAGWSGELFF. The DNA for the CDR3 is TGTGCCAGCAGTTTAGAGGGACTAGCGGGGTGGTCCGGGGAGCTGTTTTTT. The genes are TRBV12-3 or TRBV12-4 and TRBJ2-2, with TRBD2 matching 13 bases. J lost 6 bases, V lost 1 base, and 5 bases had no gene match. This CDR3 is built from 17 residues.

CDR3 amino acids: CSANGGSLGRDEQYF. The CDR3 nucleotides read TGCAGTGCTAATGGTGGGTCCCTGGGTAGGGACGAGCAGTACTTC. This chain uses TRBV20-1 with TRBJ2-7; D gene uncertain. The CDR3 has 15 residues. Trimming pared 4 bases from V and 5 bases from J, leaving 21 bases between. CDR1 is DFQATT and CDR2 is SNEGSKA in the germline V gene (reference sequence).